This is a list of T cell receptor beta chains from one sample in a study of CD8 T cells in Susac syndrome. TCRdb ran MiXCR on the immunoSEQ multiplex PCR reads and lists one entry per CDR3 protein. The sample lists approximately 160,000 distinct CDR3 sequences; approximately 93% were seen once. Material: CD4+ T cells from PBMCs. These receptors were obtained from a human donor with multiple sclerosis. The CDR3 runs from the conserved cysteine through the conserved F or W. The D gene is left open where the match is weak. Size is omitted from some rows. Given values are once, few, many or a class for expanded clones.

v_gene	abundance	d_gene	j_gene	CDR3nt	CDR3aa
TRBV19	once	TRBD1	TRBJ2-3	TGTGCCAGTAGTATATCTGGACAGGGCACAGATACGCAGTATTTT	CASSISGQGTDTQYF
TRBV7-2	NA	TRBD2	TRBJ2-3	TGTGCCAGCACCCCGGGTCTAGCGGGGGCGGGGGATACGCAGTATTTT	CASTPGLAGAGDTQYF
TRBV4-2	NA	NA	TRBJ1-2	TGTGCCAGCAGCCCCCATGGGGCGGGGGATAACTATGGCTACACCTTC	CASSPHGAGDNYGYTF
TRBV3-1	NA	TRBD2	TRBJ2-5	TGTGCCAGCACCTCCCCACGCGCGGGAGCAGAGACCCAGTACTTC	CASTSPRAGAETQYF
TRBV28	NA	NA	TRBJ1-1	TGTGCCAGCAGCCATGTAACCGGGAGGGTCGGGAACACTGAAGCTTTCTTT	CASSHVTGRVGNTEAFF
TRBV6-1	once	NA	TRBJ2-3	TGTGCCAGCCCCAGGGACTCGGCGACAGATACGCAGTATTTT	CASPRDSATDTQYF
TRBV6-6	NA	TRBD2	TRBJ2-5	TGTGCCAGCAGTTTAGCGGGGGCGAGAAAAGAGACCCAGTACTTC	CASSLAGARKETQYF
TRBV7-2	NA	NA	TRBJ2-1	TGTGCCAGCAGCGGGAGAGGGGCCCAGGGTTGGGGCTACAATGAGCAGTTCTTC	CASSGRGAQGWGYNEQFF
TRBV20-1	NA	NA	TRBJ2-7	TGCAGTGGAAGCGGGCAGACGCTGTACGAGCAGTACTTC	CSGSGQTLYEQYF
TRBV4-2	NA	NA	TRBJ1-1	TGTGCCAGCAGCCAAGAGGGCCCGGGACGGTTGAACACTGAAGCTTTCTTT	CASSQEGPGRLNTEAFF
TRBV11-1	NA	NA	TRBJ2-7	TGTGCCAGCAGCTCAAACAGGGTGAGGGGCGAGCAGTACTTC	CASSSNRVRGEQYF
TRBV5-1	NA	NA	TRBJ2-7	TGCGCCAGCAGGTTCGGACTGGAAGTCTACGAGCAGTACTTC	CASRFGLEVYEQYF
TRBV5-1	NA	NA	TRBJ2-5	TGCGCCAGCAGCTTGACGGGAGCAGAAGAGACCCAGTACTTC	CASSLTGAEETQYF
TRBV12-3/TRBV12-4	NA	TRBD2	TRBJ2-5	TGTGCCAGCAGTTTACGACTAGCGGGTTTAGAAGAGACCCAGTACTTC	CASSLRLAGLEETQYF
TRBV20-1	once	NA	TRBJ1-2	TGCAGTGCTAGCCCCTTTCCCCCCCTAGATGGCTACACCTTC	CSASPFPPLDGYTF
TRBV24-1	NA	TRBD2	TRBJ2-1	TGTGCCACCAGTGATCACCCGACTAGCGGGGTCTCCTACAATGAGCAGTTCTTC	CATSDHPTSGVSYNEQFF
TRBV30	NA	TRBD1	TRBJ1-1	TGTGCCTGGATAGGACAGGGGGAAGGGAGCACTGAAGCTTTCTTT	CAWIGQGEGSTEAFF
TRBV2	NA	TRBD2	TRBJ2-1	TGTGCCAGCAGGACAGCGGGGGGGCCTCGGCAGTTCTTC	CASRTAGGPRQFF
TRBV20-1	NA	NA	TRBJ1-3	TGCAGTGCTAGAGATATGGGCTCTGGAAACACCATATATTTT	CSARDMGSGNTIYF
TRBV4-3	NA	NA	TRBJ2-3	TGCGCCAGCAGCCAAGAGGCGGGGCGGGCGCAGTATTTT	CASSQEAGRAQYF
TRBV28	once	NA	TRBJ2-5	TGTGCCAGCACGCCCTACGGGTGGGAGACCCAGTACTTC	CASTPYGWETQYF
TRBV14	NA	TRBD1	TRBJ1-2	TGTGCCAGCAGCCTCCAGGACAGGGAGTCTAGCCGTGGCTACACCTTC	CASSLQDRESSRGYTF
TRBV9	NA	NA	TRBJ1-4	TGTGCCAGCAGCCCCCACACCGGGACAACTAATGAAAAACTGTTTTTT	CASSPHTGTTNEKLFF
TRBV12-3/TRBV12-4	NA	NA	TRBJ2-4	TGTGCCAGCAGTTTTGCGGGACGCGCTTCAAACATTCAGTACTTC	CASSFAGRASNIQYF
TRBV29-1	NA	TRBD1	TRBJ1-4	TGCAGCGCGGGGGGACAGGGGAATGAAAAACTGTTTTTT	CSAGGQGNEKLFF
TRBV7-2	NA	NA	TRBJ2-1	TGTGCCAGCAGCTTAGGGGGTACCTCCCCCGAGCAGTTCTTC	CASSLGGTSPEQFF
TRBV12-5	NA	NA	TRBJ1-2	TGTGCTAGTGGCGCGGGTCGTTCTGGCTACACCTTC	CASGAGRSGYTF
TRBV11-2	NA	NA	TRBJ2-7	TGTGCCAGCAGCTTAGATTGGTACGAGCAGTACTTC	CASSLDWYEQYF
TRBV4-3	NA	NA	TRBJ2-4	TGCGCCAGCAGCTCGGCGTATCCTCTTGCCAAAAACATTCAGTACTTC	CASSSAYPLAKNIQYF
TRBV5-6	NA	NA	TRBJ2-7	TGTGCCAGCAGCTTGGGACCCCCTCAAGACGAGCAGTACTTC	CASSLGPPQDEQYF
TRBV12-3/TRBV12-4	NA	NA	TRBJ2-7	TGTGCCAGCAGTTTCGGGAAGAGGGCTAACGAGCAGTACTTC	CASSFGKRANEQYF
TRBV19	NA	NA	TRBJ1-5	TGTGCCAGTAGTGCGAACCTCGGTGGGCTTAGCAATCAGCCCCAGCATTTT	CASSANLGGLSNQPQHF
TRBV9	NA	NA	TRBJ2-3	TGTGCCAGCAGCGGACCGGGGGGCACAGATACGCAGTATTTT	CASSGPGGTDTQYF
TRBV4-3	NA	NA	TRBJ2-7	TGCGCCAGCAGCCAAGCCCCGGGTAGCTCCTACGAGCAGTACTTC	CASSQAPGSSYEQYF
TRBV14	NA	NA	TRBJ1-1	TGTGCCAGCAGCCAAGGGGGGATGGGCACTGAAGCTTTCTTT	CASSQGGMGTEAFF
TRBV23-1	NA	NA	TRBJ2-7	TGCGCCAGCAGTCAATCCGAACGGGGTCCCCACGAGCAGTACTTC	CASSQSERGPHEQYF
TRBV4-3	NA	TRBD2	TRBJ2-5	TGCGCCAGCAGCCAATTTGTCCAAGCGGGAGAGGGAGAGACCCAGTACTTC	CASSQFVQAGEGETQYF
TRBV12-3/TRBV12-4	NA	TRBD1	TRBJ1-5	TGTGCCAGCAGTTTAGGGGACAGGGGACAGCCCCAGCATTTT	CASSLGDRGQPQHF
TRBV14	NA	NA	TRBJ1-3	TGTGCCAGCAGCCAGGGGGAGAGCTCTGGAAACACCATATATTTT	CASSQGESSGNTIYF